A selection of T cell receptor beta chains follows, all from one sample in a study of CD8+ T cells in alopecia areata. Measured with immunoSEQ multiplex PCR; TCRdb has only the in-frame clones, and not every one. The profile shows 110,000 to 150,000 clones, approximately 60% of them singletons. The sequencing sample was made of CD8+ T cells sorted from blood. These receptors were taken from a human donor in good health. Each CDR3 is given without its conserved first and last residue. The order of the fields is V gene, CDR3 protein.

TRBV13 ASSFSKNIQY
TRBV9 ASSVVSGGNNEQF
TRBV29-1 SVEGTVYNEQF
TRBV27 ASSFGKEAF
TRBV19 ASSGRELAEGTDTQY
TRBV6-5 ASSYRLAGEAGELF
TRBV27 ASSSSGAYNEQF
TRBV6-6 ASGTGSNYGYT
TRBV7-9 ASSLVSSGPDNEQF
TRBV7-9 ASSPTSGRMETQY
TRBV28 ASSRGQGIYEQF
TRBV6-6 ASSYSQGANQPQH
TRBV27 ASSLWRGQSTDTQY
TRBV7-9 ASSSGQAAYEQY
TRBV10-3 AIRQGLEQY
TRBV15 ATSSLGNTGELF
TRBV29-1 SVETGAIYGYT
TRBV29-1 SGGAAGAYNEQF
TRBV10-3 AISDPSSLRGEQY
TRBV27 ASSTGREQY
TRBV4-1 ASRLGQVANYGYT
TRBV6-6 ASSDYEQY
TRBV11-2 ASSPDPVILDRDYHEQY
TRBV19 ASSIDRYNEQF
TRBV29-1 SVVLGTGPETQY
TRBV28 ASSPLAGVAGELF
TRBV9 ASSVGDRELVDTQY
TRBV27 ASSLSSPAGTYEQY
TRBV27 ASSSLGSTEAF
TRBV7-9 ASSRGGGSNQPQH
TRBV15 ATSWSGQETQY
TRBV6-5 ASSIGGSNYGYT
TRBV19 ASSRLAQYNEQF
TRBV29-1 SVEEREGYT
TRBV29-1 SVEAPDNMNTEAF
TRBV7-9 ASSWDGERANYGYT
TRBV30 AWSVPLSGRAEELF
TRBV9 ASSVGTGSYGYT
TRBV21-1 ASIRPGGSGEQY
TRBV5-4 ASSLAGQGEQY
TRBV11-1 ASSLTQGGHEQY
TRBV7-8 ASSSGLAAETQY
TRBV6-5 ASSGSGGDTDTQY
TRBV29-1 SAETESSYEQY
TRBV4-1 ASSPVGGIEAF
TRBV7-8 ASSDGGDEQY